A few counts support the clone carrying this TCR beta chain. Antigen specificity is unknown. Viral peptide pool expansion of antigen-specific CD4+ T cells preceded sequencing in the ViraFEST assay. Upon completion of roughly ten days in culture, CD4+ T cells were isolated. Between March and December 2020, the person had a SARS-CoV-2 infection that PCR confirmed. Of the BNT162b2 and mRNA-1273 vaccines, participants received two doses of one or the other. IL-2 medium took the place of half the medium on both days 3 and 7. Sequencing used immunoSEQ multiplex PCR; TCRdb keeps in-frame clones, though not all of them. Of more than 10,000 clones in the sample, just under 75% were seen once. This entry is derived from a study of vaccination effects on CD4 cells after COVID-19. This CDR3 has 10 amino acids. Between the trimmed V and J ends, which lost 7 bases and 10 bases, there was a span of 6 bases. Germline values: CDR1 SGHTS, CDR2 YDEGEE.

This specimen consisted of CD4+ T cells from PBMCs cultured with HCoV-NL63 spike peptides, obtained after COVID-19 vaccination. The TCR originated in a human donor who had a prior SARS-CoV-2 infection. V and J are TRBV5-8 and TRBJ1-6; D is ambiguous. CDR3 in amino acids: CASPMSPLHF. CDR3 sequence (DNA): TGTGCCAGCCCAATGTCACCCCTCCACTTT.